This T cell receptor beta chain was documented in a study of beta chain features in type 1 diabetes. Looking at the study overall: Patients and healthy donors were similar in age, gender and cell yields. All samples combined gave about 100 million sorted cells for examination. Study results and caveats: Moderately but significantly shorter TCRB CDR3s were found in Type 1 diabetes patients in all four CD4+ subsets. A pattern of fewer insertions and more deletions at VDJ junctions was seen in type 1 diabetes patients. Unsettled here was the matter of whether HLA type influences TCRB rearrangement.

CDR1 is SGHTA and CDR2 is FQGTGA in the germline V gene. J lost 4 bases, V lost 2 bases, and 5 bases had no gene match. The CDR3 is 15 residues long. Reverse transcribing all isolated RNA meant expressed TCRB transcripts were sequenced. Clones were read by immunoSEQ multiplex PCR, and TCRdb kept only the in-frame ones, dropping some. The sample includes some 160,000 clones, roughly 8% of them seen just once. A note on this clone: What it binds is unknown.

The chain employs TRBV7-3 and TRBJ2-5, with 9 bases identical to TRBD1. This clonotype was obtained from a woman between 18 and 30 years old with type 1 diabetes. Sample: central memory CD4+ T cells from blood. The chain's CDR3 is CASSLGYRGRETQYF. CDR3 sequence (DNA): TGTGCCAGCAGCTTAGGGTACAGGGGGCGAGAGACCCAGTACTTC.